Each of the 11 T cell receptor beta chains below was sequenced from the same sample in a study of CXCR3-negative and CXCR3-positive naive CD8 T cells. Antigens for these TCRs are unknown. Notes on the study in general: For CXCR3-positive naive cells, TRB CDR3s were more hydrophobic than those of CXCR3-negative naive cells.

The authors made the TRB cDNA libraries by 5' RACE using UMI labels. TCRdb reprocessed the 5' RACE reads, keeping one entry per CDR3 protein, no DNA. The repertoire table contains roughly 50,000 distinct CDR3 sequences. Sequencing used naive CXCR3+ CD8+ T cells from blood. Subset: CD45RO-CCR7+CD27+CD95- naive CD8+ T cells expressing CXCR3 (TNR3+). The source is a human donor in good health. Some clones in this sample may be carry-over from other donors' samples.

The V call is TRBV4-3, the J call TRBJ1-5. Per the germline V gene, CDR1 is LGHNA and CDR2 is YSLEER. The CDR3 runs 15 residues. CDR3: CASSDIFNSNQPQHF.

CDR3 sequence reads: CASSLRQGEYHGELFF. The chain couples TRBV28 to TRBJ2-2; the D call from TCRdb, TRBD1, cannot be confirmed without DNA. Germline-derived CDR1 and CDR2 are MDHEN and SYDVKM. The CDR3 runs 16 residues.

The J gene is TRBJ1-1, the V gene TRBV19. Looked up from germline, CDR1 is LNHDA and CDR2 is SQIVND (reference sequence). This CDR3 comprises 11 residues. CDR3 protein: CATQLNTEAFF.

This chain joins TRBV9 and TRBJ2-7; TCRdb outputs TRBD1, but without DNA this stays unchecked. CDR1 is SGDLS and CDR2 is YYNGEE in the germline V gene. CDR3 length: 15 amino acids. CDR3 amino acids: CASSPSDRVGNEQYF.

The J gene is TRBJ1-1, the V gene TRBV7-9. Germline CDR1 is SEHNR and CDR2 is FQNEAQ (reference sequence). CDR3 length: 13 residues. The CDR3 loop is CASRRGGNTEAFF.

The rearrangement uses TRBV7-6 and TRBJ2-7. The CDR3 covers 12 residues. Germline V gene sequence: CDR1 SGHVS, CDR2 FNYEAQ. The CDR3 here is CASSSRFYEQCF.

The rearrangement uses TRBV4-1 and TRBJ2-3; TCRdb designates TRBD2, a call that cannot be tested without DNA. The CDR3 contains 13 residues. The germline V gene encodes CDR1 MGHRA and CDR2 YSYEKL. The CDR3 spells CASSTTDSNTQYF.

The genes are TRBV4-3 and TRBJ2-7. The CDR3 covers 14 residues. Germline values: CDR1 LGHNA, CDR2 YSLEER. CDR3 amino acids: CASSQVNKGGEQYF.

The chain recombines TRBV5-1 with TRBJ2-2; TCRdb lists TRBD1, though no DNA is available to test this call. Germline V gene sequence: CDR1 SGHRS, CDR2 YFSETQ. The CDR3 is 13 amino acids. CDR3 amino acids: CASSTTGPGELFF.

V and J are TRBV6-2 or TRBV6-3 and TRBJ2-7. Germline V gene data show CDR1 as MNHEY and CDR2 as SVGEGT. The CDR3 spans 12 residues. The CDR3 here is CASSPSSYEQYF.

V and J are TRBV6-5 and TRBJ1-5. The germline CDR1 and CDR2 sequences are MNHEY and SVGAGI. The CDR3 loop spans 13 amino acids. CDR3 in amino acids: CASRVYRNQPQHF.